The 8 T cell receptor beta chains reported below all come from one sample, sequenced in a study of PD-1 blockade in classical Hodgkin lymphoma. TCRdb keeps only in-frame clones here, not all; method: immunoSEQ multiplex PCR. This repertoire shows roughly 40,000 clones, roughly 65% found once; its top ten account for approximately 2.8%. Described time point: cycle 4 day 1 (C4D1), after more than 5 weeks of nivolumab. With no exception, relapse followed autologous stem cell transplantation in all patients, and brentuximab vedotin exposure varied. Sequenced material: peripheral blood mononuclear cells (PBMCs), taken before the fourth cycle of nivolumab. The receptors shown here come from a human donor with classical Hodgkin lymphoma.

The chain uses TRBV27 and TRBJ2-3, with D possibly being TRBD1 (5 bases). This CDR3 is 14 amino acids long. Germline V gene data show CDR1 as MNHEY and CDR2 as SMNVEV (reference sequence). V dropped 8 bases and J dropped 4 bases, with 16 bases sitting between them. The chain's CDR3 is CASSNPRVADTQYF. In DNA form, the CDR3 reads TGTGCCAGCTCGAATCCCAGGGTTGCAGATACGCAGTATTTT.

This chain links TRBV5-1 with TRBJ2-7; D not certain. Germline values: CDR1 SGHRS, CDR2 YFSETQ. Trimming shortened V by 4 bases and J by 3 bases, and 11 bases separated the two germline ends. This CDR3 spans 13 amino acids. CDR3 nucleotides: TGCGCCAGCAGCCAAAAAGACCTCTACGAGCAGTACTTC. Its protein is CASSQKDLYEQYF.

The CDR3 reads CASSLQRGGRQETQYF. In DNA, the CDR3 is TGTGCCAGCAGTCTTCAGCGGGGGGGCCGCCAAGAGACCCAGTACTTC. The rearrangement links TRBV5-6 to TRBJ2-5; 10 bases match TRBD2. The germline V gene has CDR1 SGHDT and CDR2 YYEEEE. This CDR3 spans 16 amino acids. With 5 bases clipped from V and 1 base from J, the junction kept 8 bases outside the gene matches.

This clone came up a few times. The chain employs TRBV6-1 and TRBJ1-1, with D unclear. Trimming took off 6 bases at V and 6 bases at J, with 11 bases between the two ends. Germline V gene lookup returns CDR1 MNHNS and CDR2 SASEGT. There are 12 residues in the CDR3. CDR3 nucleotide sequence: TGTGCCAGCAGCCGGGCTGTAGCTGAAGCTTTCTTT. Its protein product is CASSRAVAEAFF.

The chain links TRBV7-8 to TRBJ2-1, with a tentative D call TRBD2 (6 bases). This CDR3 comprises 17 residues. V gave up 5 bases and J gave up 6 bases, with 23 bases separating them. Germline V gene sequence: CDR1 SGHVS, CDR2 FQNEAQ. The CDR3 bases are TGTGCCAGCAGCATACATCACCCGCGGGACCCCCGCAATGAGCAGTTCTTC. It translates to CASSIHHPRDPRNEQFF.

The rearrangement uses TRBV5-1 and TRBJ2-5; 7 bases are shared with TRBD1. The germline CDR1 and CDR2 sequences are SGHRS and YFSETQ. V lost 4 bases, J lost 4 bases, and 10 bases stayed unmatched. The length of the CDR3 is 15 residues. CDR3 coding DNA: TGCGCCAGCAGCGGAGAGGGGGCTGGGGGAGAGACCCAGTACTTC. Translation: CASSGEGAGGETQYF.

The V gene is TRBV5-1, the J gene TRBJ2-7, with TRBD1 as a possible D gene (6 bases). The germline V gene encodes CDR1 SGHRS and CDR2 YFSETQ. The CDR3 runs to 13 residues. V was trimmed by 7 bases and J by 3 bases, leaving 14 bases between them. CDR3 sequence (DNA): TGCGCCAGCGGGAATACAGGGAACTACGAGCAGTACTTC. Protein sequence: CASGNTGNYEQYF.

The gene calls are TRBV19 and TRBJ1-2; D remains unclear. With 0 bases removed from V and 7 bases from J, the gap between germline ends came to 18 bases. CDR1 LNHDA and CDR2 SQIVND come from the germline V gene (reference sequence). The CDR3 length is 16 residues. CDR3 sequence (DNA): TGTGCCAGTAGTATAGATGTTAAGAGCCCCTATTCTGGCTACACCTTC. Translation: CASSIDVKSPYSGYTF.